What follows are 28 T cell receptor beta chains derived from one specimen sequenced in a study of blood T cell repertoires in COVID-19. Sequencing was performed with immunoSEQ multiplex PCR; in TCRdb, only in-frame clones are kept and a portion is missing. The sample records 100,000 to 150,000 clones, roughly 91% being singletons. The specimen was peripheral blood. The source of these receptors is a human donor in a cohort sampled during active COVID-19.

This clone has more than one count but fewer than ten. Germline and junction disagree at one end, which may indicate a read error. The sample carries other DNA sequences with the same CDR3. V and J are TRBV7-7 and TRBJ2-2; 8 bases map to TRBD2. The CDR3 spans 16 residues. The germline V gene encodes CDR1 SSHAT and CDR2 FNYEAQ (reference sequence). The CDR3 here is CASSLSGTSVTGELFF. CDR3 sequence (DNA): TGTGCTAGCAGCTTGTCCGGGACTAGTGTCACCGGGGAGCTGTTTTTT.

This clone was counted a few times. The genes are TRBV6-1 and TRBJ1-5, with 10 bases lining up with TRBD1. The trim removed 1 base at V and 7 bases at J, leaving 7 bases unmatched. The CDR3 extends over 16 amino acids. From germline, CDR1 is MNHNS and CDR2 SASEGT. The CDR3 here is CASSEGVGQGGQPQHF. The CDR3 coding sequence is TGTGCCAGCAGTGAAGGGGTAGGACAGGGGGGACAGCCCCAGCATTTT.

The V gene is TRBV12-5, the J gene TRBJ1-5; 9 bases are shared with TRBD1. The V gene end was trimmed by 6 bases and the J gene end by 4 bases; junction bases not matched to a gene: 7. The CDR3 has 15 residues. Germline CDR1 LGHNT, CDR2 FRNRAP. The CDR3 loop is CASGWTGTGNQPQHF. CDR3 bases: TGTGCTAGTGGGTGGACGGGGACAGGGAATCAGCCCCAGCATTTT.

The rearrangement uses TRBV10-1 and TRBJ1-2; 10 positions agree with TRBD1. The germline V gene has CDR1 WNHNN and CDR2 SYGVQD (reference sequence). Trimming at V came to 2 bases and at J to 1 base, leaving 1 base not matched to a gene. This CDR3 is built from 15 residues. CDR3 coding DNA: TGCGCCAGCAGTGAGGGGACAGGGGATAACTATGGCTACACCTTC. Amino acid sequence: CASSEGTGDNYGYTF.

The chain carries TRBV28 and TRBJ2-5; tentatively, D is TRBD2 (5 bases). There are 18 residues in the CDR3. Trimming stripped 0 bases from V and 2 bases from J, with 19 bases between. Germline assignment: CDR1 MDHEN and CDR2 SYDVKM. The chain's CDR3 is CASSLWTIIASPQETQYF. CDR3 sequence (DNA): TGTGCCAGCAGTTTATGGACTATCATTGCTAGTCCTCAAGAGACCCAGTACTTC.

For this clone: Sequence at one end of the junction differs from germline and may be a read error. The V and J genes are TRBV6-1 and TRBJ2-5, with a tentative D call TRBD1 (5 bases). The CDR3 spans 11 residues. Germline-derived CDR1 and CDR2 are MNHNS and SASEGT. The CDR3 region is CASSEWGHLDF. The CDR3 bases are TGTGCCAGCAGTGAATGGGGCCACCTAGACTTC.

In nucleotides, the CDR3 is TGTGCCATCAGTGAGTCGAACAGACAAGAGACCCAGTACTTC. Protein sequence: CAISESNRQETQYF. The chain has TRBV10-3 and TRBJ2-5; D gene unclear. CDR1 and CDR2 from the germline V gene are ENHRY and SYGVKD. V was cut by 0 bases and J by 2 bases, with 7 bases left in between. The CDR3 is made up of 14 amino acids.

This clone appeared once. The rearrangement joins TRBV5-6 to TRBJ2-2; TRBD1 matches 12 bases. CDR1 and CDR2 (germline): SGHDT, YYEEEE. The trim removed 4 bases at V and 0 bases at J, leaving 4 bases unmatched. CDR3 size: 17 residues. The CDR3 sequence is CASSIGTGGANTGELFF. The CDR3 DNA reads TGTGCCAGCAGCATAGGGACAGGGGGCGCGAACACCGGGGAGCTGTTTTTT.

This clone was detected once. This chain joins TRBV6-5 and TRBJ2-5; D might be TRBD2 (6 bases). Per germline, CDR1 MNHEY and CDR2 SVGAGI. This CDR3 contains 14 residues. Deletions cut 1 base from V and 5 bases from J, with 11 bases between. The chain's CDR3 is CASSYLGRLETQYF. The CDR3 DNA reads TGTGCCAGCAGTTACTTGGGGAGGCTTGAGACCCAGTACTTC.

This clone was seen a handful of times. The chain recombines TRBV5-6 with TRBJ1-1, with D hard to call. V shed 2 bases and J shed 5 bases, with 28 bases lying between them. The germline gives CDR1 SGHDT, CDR2 YYEEEE. The CDR3 runs 19 residues. CDR3 in DNA: TGTGCCAGCAGCTTTACTGAGAATGGAGGGCTCGGCCCTAGGACTGAAGCTTTCTTT. As protein: CASSFTENGGLGPRTEAFF.

This chain connects TRBV6-5 to TRBJ2-5; 8 positions agree with TRBD1. Germline loops: CDR1 MNHEY, CDR2 SVGAGI. With 5 bases clipped from V and 8 bases from J, the junction kept 10 bases outside the gene matches. CDR3 size: 14 residues. Here the CDR3 DNA reads TGTGCCAGCAGTAAACAGGGGGGTGGGGATACCCAGTACTTC. Translated, it gives CASSKQGGGDTQYF.

This rearrangement joins TRBV30 to TRBJ2-3, with TRBD2 as a possible D gene (5 bases). Germline V gives CDR1 GTSNPN, CDR2 SVGIG (reference sequence). Trimming cost V 2 bases and J 2 bases, with 11 bases left between them. This CDR3 has 14 amino acids. The CDR3: CAWSSSSFTDTQYF. As DNA, the CDR3 is TGTGCCTGGAGTTCTAGCAGCTTCACAGATACGCAGTATTTT.

The CDR3 loop is CASSLGTYGVGTF. The CDR3, as DNA: TGTGCCAGCAGCTTGGGTACTTACGGGGTTGGGACCTTC. The chain links TRBV5-4 to TRBJ1-2, with D uncertain. Germline CDR1 SGHNT, CDR2 YYREEE (reference sequence). Trimming removed 0 bases at V and 14 bases at J, with 17 bases between. This CDR3 region has 13 residues.

This chain links TRBV11-3 with TRBJ2-7; 9 bases fit TRBD1. The CDR3 loop spans 14 amino acids. Trimming at V came to 0 bases and at J to 7 bases, leaving 4 bases not matched to a gene. The V gene's germline CDR1 is SGHNT and CDR2 YENEEA. CDR3 DNA sequence: TGTGCCAGCAGCTTAGAGCGAGGACAGGGGGAGCAGTACTTC. Encoded protein: CASSLERGQGEQYF.

The rearrangement links TRBV5-1 to TRBJ1-2, with 8 bases fitting TRBD1. Germline CDR1 and CDR2: SGHRS and YFSETQ. The CDR3 is 15 amino acids. V lost 4 bases, J lost 6 bases, and 11 bases stayed unmatched. CDR3 nucleotides: TGCGCCAGCAGCACTGGACAGGGCAGAACTAATGGCTACACCTTC. Protein: CASSTGQGRTNGYTF. Filled out from reference TRBV5-1 and TRBJ1-2, the complete variable domain reads KAGVTQTPRYLIKTRGQQVTLSCSPISGHRSVSWYQQTPGQGLQFLFEYFSETQRNKGNFPGRFSGRQFSNSRSEMNVSTLELGDSALYLCASSTGQGRTNGYTFGSGTRLTVV.

The gene calls are TRBV5-1 and TRBJ2-1; TRBD2 aligns across 14 bases. The ends lost 0 bases at V and 6 bases at J; junction bases unmatched: 8. This CDR3 is 18 amino acids long. Germline V gives CDR1 SGHRS, CDR2 YFSETQ. The CDR3 loop is CASSLGGLAGGIPNEQFF. The CDR3 DNA reads as TGCGCCAGCAGCTTGGGCGGACTAGCGGGAGGTATCCCCAATGAGCAGTTCTTC.

The J gene is TRBJ1-5, the V gene TRBV4-1; a weak D match, TRBD1 (6 bases). V gave up 4 bases and J gave up 1 base, with 11 bases separating them. The CDR3 loop spans 15 amino acids. Germline values: CDR1 MGHRA, CDR2 YSYEKL. CDR3 DNA sequence: TGCGCCAGCAGCCTCCGGGGGGCCAGCAATCAGCCCCAGCATTTT. As protein: CASSLRGASNQPQHF.

The V and J genes are TRBV18 and TRBJ1-1, with D uncertain. V lost 6 bases, J lost 3 bases, and 11 bases lay in between. This CDR3 contains 13 residues. Germline lookup yields CDR1 KGHSH and CDR2 LQKENI. In DNA, the CDR3 is TGTGCCAGCTCCTTCACCGGGGACACTGAAGCTTTCTTT. This encodes CASSFTGDTEAFF.

The chain recombines TRBV11-2 with TRBJ1-1; maybe TRBD1 (6 bases). Germline V CDR1 and CDR2: SGHAT, FQNNGV. Trimming cost V 5 bases and J 5 bases, with 12 bases left between them. The CDR3 extends over 13 amino acids. For the CDR3, the DNA is TGTGCCAGCAGCCTAAGAGGGGGAACTGAAGCTTTCTTT. Protein: CASSLRGGTEAFF.

The chain combines TRBV5-4 with TRBJ1-2; D may be TRBD1 (6 bases). Germline CDR1 SGHNT, CDR2 YYREEE (reference sequence). V dropped 7 bases and J dropped 4 bases, with 14 bases sitting between them. CDR3 length: 13 amino acids. The CDR3 loop reads CASFQNRAYGYTF. The CDR3 bases are TGTGCCAGCTTTCAGAACAGGGCCTATGGCTACACCTTC.

This chain links TRBV3-1 (or the pseudogene TRBV3-2) with TRBJ2-7, with a weak D call TRBD1 (6 bases). Germline V gene sequence: CDR1 LGHDT, CDR2 YNNKEL (reference sequence). The V and J ends lost 1 base and 7 bases respectively, with 11 bases between them. The CDR3 extends over 13 amino acids. The CDR3 loop reads CASSQGQAREQYF. CDR3 bases: TGTGCCAGCAGCCAAGGACAGGCCCGGGAGCAGTACTTC.

About this clone itself: Additional DNA sequences in this sample encode the identical CDR3. The chain recombines TRBV9 with TRBJ2-3; D is ambiguous. V dropped 0 bases and J dropped 1 base, with 9 bases sitting between them. The CDR3 is 15 amino acids. The germline V gene encodes CDR1 SGDLS and CDR2 YYNGEE. CDR3 sequence: CASSVGPQGTDTQYF. In DNA, the CDR3 is TGTGCCAGCAGCGTAGGACCCCAGGGCACAGATACGCAGTATTTT. The full variable domain, its missing parts supplied by reference TRBV9 and TRBJ2-3, is DSGVTQTPKHLITATGQRVTLRCSPRSGDLSVYWYQQSLDQGLQFLIQYYNGEERAKGNILERFSAQQFPDLHSELNLSSLELGDSALYFCASSVGPQGTDTQYFGPGTRLTVL.

V is TRBV5-1 and J is TRBJ1-3, with 8 bases identical to TRBD1. The CDR3 has 15 amino acids. Germline V gene lookup returns CDR1 SGHRS and CDR2 YFSETQ. Trimming removed 1 base from V and 3 bases from J; junction bases left unmatched: 3. In DNA, the CDR3 is TGCGCCAGCAGCTTGCAGGGGGCCATTGGAAACACCATATATTTT. Translating gives CASSLQGAIGNTIYF.

This chain connects TRBV5-6 to TRBJ2-4, with D tentatively TRBD2 (5 bases). In germline, CDR1 is SGHDT, CDR2 YYEEEE. V lost 1 base and J 9 bases, leaving 20 bases between the germline ends. The CDR3 has 16 residues. In nucleotides, the CDR3 is TGTGCCAGCAGCTTGAGGCTAGAGGGTGGCTGGGGCATTCAGTACTTC. Translation gives CASSLRLEGGWGIQYF.

This chain joins TRBV5-1 and TRBJ1-2; TRBD1 might be the D (6 bases). Trimming removed 1 base from V and 7 bases from J, with 8 bases in between. The CDR3 is 12 amino acids. CDR1 is SGHRS, CDR2 YFSETQ, per germline. This CDR3 reads CASSLTGFGYTF. The DNA of the CDR3 is TGCGCCAGCAGCTTGACAGGGTTTGGCTACACCTTC.

The chain carries TRBV28 and TRBJ2-7, with TRBD2 matching over 11 bases. Germline V gene sequence: CDR1 MDHEN, CDR2 SYDVKM. The CDR3 runs to 14 residues. Trimming removed 10 bases from V and 2 bases from J; junction bases left unmatched: 7. CDR3 DNA sequence: TGTGCCACCCTCTTGACTAGCGGGGCCTACGAGCAGTACTTC. It translates to CATLLTSGAYEQYF.

The chain recombines TRBV12-3 or TRBV12-4 with TRBJ2-1; no clear D gene. This CDR3 contains 13 residues. Trimming stripped 3 bases from V and 5 bases from J, with 8 bases between. The CDR3 protein is CASSLELNNEQFF. The CDR3, as DNA: TGTGCCAGCAGTTTGGAACTAAACAATGAGCAGTTCTTC.

V gene TRBV30 combines with J gene TRBJ2-1; TRBD1 matches at 10 bases. Germline lookup yields CDR1 GTSNPN and CDR2 SVGIG (reference sequence). The CDR3 loop spans 14 amino acids. V trimming: 0 bases; J trimming: 7 bases; junction bases outside the gene matches: 3. This CDR3 is CAWSVRQGANEQFF. For the CDR3, the DNA is TGTGCCTGGAGTGTACGACAGGGGGCTAATGAGCAGTTCTTC.